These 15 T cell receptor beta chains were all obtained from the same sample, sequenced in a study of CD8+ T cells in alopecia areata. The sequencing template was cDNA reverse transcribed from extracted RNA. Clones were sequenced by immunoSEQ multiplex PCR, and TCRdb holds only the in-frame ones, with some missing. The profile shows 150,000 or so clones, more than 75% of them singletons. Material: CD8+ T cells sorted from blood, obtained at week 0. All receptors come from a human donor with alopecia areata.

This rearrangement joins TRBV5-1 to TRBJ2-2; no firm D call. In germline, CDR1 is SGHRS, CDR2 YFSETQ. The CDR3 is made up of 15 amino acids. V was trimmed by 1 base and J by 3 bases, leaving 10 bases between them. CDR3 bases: TGCGCCAGCAGCTTGAGGCTTAAGGACACCGGGGAGCTGTTTTTT. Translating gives CASSLRLKDTGELFF.

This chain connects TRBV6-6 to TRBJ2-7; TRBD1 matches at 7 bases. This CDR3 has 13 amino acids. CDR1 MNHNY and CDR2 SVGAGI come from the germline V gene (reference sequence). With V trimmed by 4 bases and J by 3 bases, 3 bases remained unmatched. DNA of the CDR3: TGTGCCAGCAGTTTGAGGACAGGCTACGAGCAGTACTTC. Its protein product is CASSLRTGYEQYF.

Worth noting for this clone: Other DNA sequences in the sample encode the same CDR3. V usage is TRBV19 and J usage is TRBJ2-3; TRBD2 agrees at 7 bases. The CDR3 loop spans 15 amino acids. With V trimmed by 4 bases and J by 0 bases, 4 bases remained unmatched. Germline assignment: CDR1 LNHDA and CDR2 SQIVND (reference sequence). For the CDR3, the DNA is TGTGCCAGTAGTACAGCGGGGAGAAGCACAGATACGCAGTATTTT. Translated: CASSTAGRSTDTQYF.

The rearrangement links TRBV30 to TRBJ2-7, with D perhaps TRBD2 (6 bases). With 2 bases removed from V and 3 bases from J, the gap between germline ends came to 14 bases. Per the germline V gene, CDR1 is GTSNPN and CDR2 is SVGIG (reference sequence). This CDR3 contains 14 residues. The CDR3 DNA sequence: TGTGCCTGGAGTCTACGGGGGTACGGCTACGAGCAGTACTTC. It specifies CAWSLRGYGYEQYF. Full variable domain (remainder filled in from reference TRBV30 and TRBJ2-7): SQTIHQWPATLVQPVGSPLSLECTVEGTSNPNLYWYRQAAGRGLQLLFYSVGIGQISSEVPQNLSASRPQDRQFILSSKKLLLSDSGFYLCAWSLRGYGYEQYFGPGTRLTVT.

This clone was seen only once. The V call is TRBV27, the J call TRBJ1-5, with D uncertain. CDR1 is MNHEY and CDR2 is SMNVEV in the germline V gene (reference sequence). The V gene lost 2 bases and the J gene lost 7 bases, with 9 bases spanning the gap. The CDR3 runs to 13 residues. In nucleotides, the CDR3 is TGTGCCAGCAGTTTAGGCTCCGGGCAGCCCCAGCATTTT. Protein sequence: CASSLGSGQPQHF.

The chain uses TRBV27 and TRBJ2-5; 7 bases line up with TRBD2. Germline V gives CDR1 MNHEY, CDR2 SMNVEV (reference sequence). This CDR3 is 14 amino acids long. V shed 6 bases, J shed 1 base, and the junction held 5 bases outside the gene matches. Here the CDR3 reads CASSQLAFQETQYF. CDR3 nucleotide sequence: TGTGCCAGCAGCCAACTAGCGTTCCAAGAGACCCAGTACTTC.

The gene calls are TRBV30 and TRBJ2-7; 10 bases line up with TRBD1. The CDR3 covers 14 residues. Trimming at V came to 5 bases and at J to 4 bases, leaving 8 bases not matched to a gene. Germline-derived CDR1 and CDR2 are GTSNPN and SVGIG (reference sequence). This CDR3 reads CAWGSGQGLYEQYF. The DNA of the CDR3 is TGTGCCTGGGGATCGGGACAGGGGCTTTACGAGCAGTACTTC.

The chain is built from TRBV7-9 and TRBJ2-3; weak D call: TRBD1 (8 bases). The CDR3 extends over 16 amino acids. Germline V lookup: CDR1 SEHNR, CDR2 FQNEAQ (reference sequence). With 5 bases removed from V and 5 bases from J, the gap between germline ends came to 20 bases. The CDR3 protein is CASSPMNRGGEDTQYF. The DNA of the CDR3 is TGTGCCAGCAGCCCTATGAACAGGGGGGGCGAAGATACGCAGTATTTT.

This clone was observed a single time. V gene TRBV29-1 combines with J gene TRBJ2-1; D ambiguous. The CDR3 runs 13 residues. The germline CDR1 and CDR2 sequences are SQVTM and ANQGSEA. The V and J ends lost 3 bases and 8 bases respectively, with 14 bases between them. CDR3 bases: TGCAGCGTTGATTTCTTTCTGGGCTATGAGCAGTTCTTC. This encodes CSVDFFLGYEQFF.

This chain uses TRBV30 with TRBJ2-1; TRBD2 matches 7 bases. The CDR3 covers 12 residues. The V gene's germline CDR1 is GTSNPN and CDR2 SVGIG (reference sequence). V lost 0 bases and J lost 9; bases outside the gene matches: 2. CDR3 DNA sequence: TGTGCCTGGAGTGTAGCGGGGTTTGAGCAGTTCTTC. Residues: CAWSVAGFEQFF. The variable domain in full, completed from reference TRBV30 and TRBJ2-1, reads SQTIHQWPATLVQPVGSPLSLECTVEGTSNPNLYWYRQAAGRGLQLLFYSVGIGQISSEVPQNLSASRPQDRQFILSSKKLLLSDSGFYLCAWSVAGFEQFFGPGTRLTVL.

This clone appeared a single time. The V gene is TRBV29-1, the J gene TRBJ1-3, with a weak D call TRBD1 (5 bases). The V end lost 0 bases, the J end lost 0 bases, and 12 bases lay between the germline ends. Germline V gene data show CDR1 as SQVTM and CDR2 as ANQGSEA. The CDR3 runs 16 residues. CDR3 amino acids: CSVEDGGSSSGNTIYF. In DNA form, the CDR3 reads TGCAGCGTTGAAGATGGGGGTTCGTCCTCTGGAAACACCATATATTTT.

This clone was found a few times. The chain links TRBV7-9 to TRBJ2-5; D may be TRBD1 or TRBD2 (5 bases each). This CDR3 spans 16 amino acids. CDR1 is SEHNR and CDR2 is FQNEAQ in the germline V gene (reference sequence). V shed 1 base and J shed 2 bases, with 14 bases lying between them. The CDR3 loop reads CASSLVSGDAQETQYF. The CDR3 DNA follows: TGTGCCAGCAGCTTAGTCTCTGGGGACGCTCAAGAGACCCAGTACTTC.

CDR3 in amino acids: CASSLTGGSGDEQFF. CDR3 DNA sequence: TGTGCCAGCAGCTTAACGGGCGGTAGCGGTGATGAGCAGTTCTTC. This chain uses TRBV7-3 with TRBJ2-1; D is possibly TRBD2 (6 bases). Trimming removed 0 bases from V and 8 bases from J, with 14 bases in between. The CDR3 covers 15 residues. In germline, CDR1 is SGHTA, CDR2 FQGTGA.

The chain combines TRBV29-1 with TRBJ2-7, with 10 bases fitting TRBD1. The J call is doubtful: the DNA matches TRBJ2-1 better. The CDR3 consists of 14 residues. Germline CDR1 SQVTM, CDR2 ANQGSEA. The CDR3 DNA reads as TGCAGCGGAGGGAGACAGGGGGCGCGTAATGAGCAGTTCTTC. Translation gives CSGGRQGARNEQFF.

CDR3 nucleotides: TGTGCCAGCAGTTACAAGACAGAGAACACTGAAGCTTTCTTT. As protein: CASSYKTENTEAFF. The rearrangement uses TRBV6-5 and TRBJ1-1; TRBD1 is a possible D gene (5 bases). The CDR3 sequence is 14 residues long. The V and J ends lost 2 bases and 1 base respectively, with 8 bases between them. Germline-derived CDR1 and CDR2 are MNHEY and SVGAGI.